Following are 25 T cell receptor beta chains from one sample sequenced in a study of control samples from healthy donors and cancer patients (dated by TCRdb to 2020 to 2022). Library preparation used the immunoSEQ multiplex PCR assay. TCRdb mirrors the immuneACCESS table, restricted to in-frame sequences. Some clones are absent from its copies; in checked studies, under half trace to an unresolved V gene, and the reason for the others is unknown. This sample is represented by tens of thousands of clones; roughly 78% of them were singletons. Of the sample, roughly 9.8% is held by the ten largest clones. The sample taken for sequencing was blood. The receptors stem from an older woman in good health.

V is TRBV19 and J is TRBJ1-6; possibly TRBD1 for D (6 bases). This CDR3 region has 14 residues. Germline V gene data show CDR1 as LNHDA and CDR2 as SQIVND (reference sequence). V lost 3 bases, J lost 6 bases, and 9 bases lay in between. CDR3 in amino acids: CASSIVQGNSPLHF. The CDR3 bases are TGTGCCAGTAGTATCGTACAGGGTAATTCACCCCTCCACTTT. Full variable domain (outside the CDR3, taken from reference TRBV19 and TRBJ1-6): DGGITQSPKYLFRKEGQNVTLSCEQNLNHDAMYWYRQDPGQGLRLIYYSQIVNDFQKGDIAEGYSVSREKKESFPLTVTSAQKNPTAFYLCASSIVQGNSPLHFGNGTRLTVT.

The rearrangement joins TRBV28 to TRBJ1-2, with D possibly TRBD1 on 5 matching bases. This CDR3 region has 13 residues. Germline V gene lookup returns CDR1 MDHEN and CDR2 SYDVKM. V was clipped by 7 bases and J by 2 bases, with 11 bases between them. The CDR3 DNA reads TGTGCCAGCACCCAGGGCCTGAACTATGGCTACACCTTC. Translating gives CASTQGLNYGYTF.

The chain employs TRBV19 and TRBJ1-2; TRBD1 aligns across 7 bases. The CDR3 is made up of 14 amino acids. The V and J ends lost 5 bases and 5 bases, in that order; junction bases with no gene match: 8. The germline V gene encodes CDR1 LNHDA and CDR2 SQIVND (reference sequence). CDR3 sequence reads: CASSLAGTVYGYTF. DNA for the CDR3: TGTGCCAGTAGTCTAGCCGGGACAGTTTATGGCTACACCTTC.

The chain joins TRBV6-5 to TRBJ2-7; D not certain. Germline V gives CDR1 MNHEY, CDR2 SVGAGI. Trimming shortened V by 6 bases and J by 3 bases, and 12 bases separated the two germline ends. This CDR3 region has 13 residues. The DNA for the CDR3 is TGTGCCAGCAGCCCATCGGACGGCTACGAGCAGTACTTC. It codes for CASSPSDGYEQYF.

The CDR3 sequence is CASRSHAYEQYF. The DNA for the CDR3 is TGCGCCAGCAGATCTCATGCCTACGAGCAGTACTTC. The rearrangement uses TRBV10-2 and TRBJ2-7; D remains ambiguous. Between the trimmed V and J ends, which lost 6 bases and 2 bases, there was a span of 8 bases. Per the germline V gene, CDR1 is WSHSY and CDR2 is SAAADI. This CDR3 region has 12 residues.

The chain uses TRBV13 and TRBJ2-1; 9 bases are shared with TRBD1. CDR3 length equals 15 residues. The V segment lost 5 bases and the J segment 9 bases; nucleotides outside the gene matches: 11. From germline, CDR1 is PRHDT and CDR2 FYEKMQ (reference sequence). CDR3 nucleotide sequence: TGTGCCAGCAGCACCTCCGGGACAGGGTTGAGTGAGCAGTTCTTC. Residues: CASSTSGTGLSEQFF.

This clone has just a few counts. The rearrangement joins TRBV20-1 to TRBJ2-7; TRBD1 matches at 10 bases. V trimming: 5 bases; J trimming: 6 bases; junction bases outside the gene matches: 1. This CDR3 is 11 amino acids long. Germline V gene lookup returns CDR1 DFQATT and CDR2 SNEGSKA (reference sequence). DNA of the CDR3: TGCAGTGCTGACAGGGGGCGCGAGCAGTACTTC. Translating it yields CSADRGREQYF.

CDR3 in DNA: TGTGCCACCAGTGATTTTCTCTCGGTGCATGGTGGCTACACCTTC. Translated: CATSDFLSVHGGYTF. The chain couples TRBV24-1 to TRBJ1-2; D is uncertain. Looked up from germline, CDR1 is KGHDR and CDR2 is SFDVKD. The V end was cut by 1 base, the J end by 7 bases, with 15 bases between. This CDR3 is 15 amino acids long.

V gene TRBV6-4 combines with J gene TRBJ2-3; D is uncertain. Germline loops: CDR1 MRHNA, CDR2 SNTAGT. This CDR3 is 12 amino acids long. The V gene lost 5 bases and the J gene lost 6 bases, with 9 bases spanning the gap. The CDR3 spells CASSRRLDTQYF. The CDR3 region has the DNA TGTGCCAGCAGTCGTCGTTTGGATACGCAGTATTTT.

The chain employs TRBV19 and TRBJ2-7; TRBD2 matches at 10 bases. This CDR3 comprises 15 residues. CDR1 is LNHDA, CDR2 SQIVND, per germline (reference sequence). The junction had 8 bases not matched to a gene; V was cut back by 3 bases and J by 6 bases. Here the CDR3 DNA reads TGTGCCAGTAGTATTGGGTCGAGGACTAGCGGCGAGCAGTACTTC. It specifies CASSIGSRTSGEQYF.

This chain joins TRBV25-1 and TRBJ2-7, with D perhaps given as TRBD1 or TRBD2 (5 bases each). CDR3 length: 13 amino acids. The V end was cut by 5 bases, the J end by 6 bases, with 14 bases between. The germline V gene has CDR1 MGHDK and CDR2 SYGVNS. The CDR3 is CASSLAGTPEQYF. CDR3 nucleotides: TGTGCCAGCAGTTTAGCCGGGACCCCCGAGCAGTACTTC.

This clone was found once. The J gene is TRBJ1-5, the V gene TRBV5-4, with D tentatively TRBD1 (5 bases). This CDR3 region has 15 residues. V lost 3 bases and J lost 4, with 14 bases in between. Germline V lookup: CDR1 SGHNT, CDR2 YYREEE (reference sequence). The chain's CDR3 is CASSSDGGGNQPQHF. CDR3 bases: TGTGCCAGCAGCTCCGACGGGGGTGGGAATCAGCCCCAGCATTTT.

The chain links TRBV7-2 to TRBJ2-3; D is possibly TRBD1 or TRBD2 (6 bases each). V dropped 3 bases and J dropped 3 bases, with 10 bases sitting between them. This CDR3 has 14 amino acids. CDR1 is SGHTA, CDR2 FQGNSA, per germline. CDR3 nucleotides: TGTGCCAGCAGCTTCGGGGGCGCAACAGATACGCAGTATTTT. This encodes CASSFGGATDTQYF.

J is TRBJ2-1 and V is TRBV5-1; D is possibly TRBD1 (7 bases). Trimming cost V 4 bases and J 4 bases, with 18 bases left between them. This CDR3 is built from 16 residues. Germline-derived CDR1 and CDR2 are SGHRS and YFSETQ. CDR3 nucleotides: TGCGCCAGCAGCACCCTTCAGGGGGGCATATACAATGAGCAGTTCTTC. It translates to CASSTLQGGIYNEQFF. Full variable domain (missing parts from reference TRBV5-1 and TRBJ2-1): KAGVTQTPRYLIKTRGQQVTLSCSPISGHRSVSWYQQTPGQGLQFLFEYFSETQRNKGNFPGRFSGRQFSNSRSEMNVSTLELGDSALYLCASSTLQGGIYNEQFFGPGTRLTVL.

The J gene is TRBJ2-3, the V gene TRBV5-1, with no clear D. The CDR3 has 13 amino acids. Germline CDR1 and CDR2: SGHRS and YFSETQ. Trimming shortened V by 4 bases and J by 6 bases, and 12 bases separated the two germline ends. The CDR3 nucleotides read TGCGCCAGCAGCCTACAAGGTCGCGATACGCAGTATTTT. Its protein product is CASSLQGRDTQYF.

The chain joins TRBV27 to TRBJ1-6, with D uncertain. Trimming cost V 3 bases and J 5 bases, with 11 bases left between them. Germline CDR1 is MNHEY and CDR2 is SMNVEV (reference sequence). This CDR3 contains 15 residues. In nucleotides, the CDR3 is TGTGCCAGCAGTTTCAATGACCGAGATAATTCACCCCTCCACTTT. It encodes CASSFNDRDNSPLHF.

Only a few counts were recorded for this clone. Other DNA sequences in the sample encode the same CDR3. The chain uses TRBV2 and TRBJ1-3; a possible D gene is TRBD1 (6 bases). In germline, CDR1 is SNHLY, CDR2 FYNNEI. Between the trimmed V and J ends, which lost 3 bases and 1 base, there was a span of 10 bases. This CDR3 is 15 amino acids long. DNA for the CDR3: TGTGCCAGCAGTGATACAGGGTCTTCTGGAAACACCATATATTTT. It is translated as CASSDTGSSGNTIYF.

Only a few counts were recorded for this clone. The chain is built from TRBV4-3 and TRBJ2-2; D is ambiguous. Trimming pared 1 base from V and 1 base from J, leaving 7 bases between. The CDR3 is 15 amino acids. Looked up from germline, CDR1 is LGHNA and CDR2 is YSLEER. CDR3: CASSQVNGNTGELFF. CDR3 nucleotide sequence: TGCGCCAGCAGCCAAGTGAACGGGAACACCGGGGAGCTGTTTTTT.

J is TRBJ1-4 and V is TRBV5-4; D gene ambiguous. Germline CDR1 reads SGHNT; CDR2 reads YYREEE (reference sequence). This CDR3 is 14 amino acids long. The V and J ends lost 1 base and 4 bases respectively, with 8 bases between them. CDR3 in amino acids: CASSLKGSNEKLFF. The CDR3 nucleotides are TGTGCCAGCAGCTTGAAAGGCAGTAATGAAAAACTGTTTTTT.

The chain uses TRBV5-8 and TRBJ2-7, with 9 bases identical to TRBD1. There are 17 residues in the CDR3. Germline V lookup: CDR1 SGHTS, CDR2 YDEGEE. The J segment lost 5 bases and the V segment lost 3 bases, leaving 15 bases of the junction unmatched. The CDR3 DNA is TGTGCCAGCAGCTCGAACCGCCGGGACAGGGTCTTGGACGAGCAGTACTTC. It specifies CASSSNRRDRVLDEQYF.

This clone was seen just once. This sequence joins TRBV12-3 or TRBV12-4 and TRBJ1-1, with unresolved D. V lost 6 bases to trimming and J lost 0 bases, with 8 bases between them. The CDR3 runs to 13 residues. The CDR3 sequence is CASRDYVNTEAFF. CDR3 in DNA: TGTGCCAGCAGAGACTACGTGAACACTGAAGCTTTCTTT.

The rearrangement uses TRBV19 and TRBJ1-1, with D tentatively TRBD1 (5 bases). Trimming shortened V by 4 bases and J by 0 bases, and 18 bases separated the two germline ends. The CDR3 is made up of 17 amino acids. CDR1 LNHDA and CDR2 SQIVND come from the germline V gene (reference sequence). CDR3 coding DNA: TGTGCCAGTAGTACAGGGTTTGTCGGTGGGTTGAACACTGAAGCTTTCTTT. This codes for CASSTGFVGGLNTEAFF.

V and J are TRBV6-4 and TRBJ2-2; D remains ambiguous. The germline V gene encodes CDR1 MRHNA and CDR2 SNTAGT. The CDR3 loop spans 14 amino acids. V lost 6 bases and J 0 bases, leaving 8 bases between the germline ends. In DNA, the CDR3 is TGTGCCAGCAGCCAGCTTGCGAACACCGGGGAGCTGTTTTTT. It yields the protein CASSQLANTGELFF.

V gene TRBV27 combines with J gene TRBJ2-2, with D possibly TRBD2 on 6 matching bases. Germline values: CDR1 MNHEY, CDR2 SMNVEV (reference sequence). The CDR3 covers 13 residues. Trimming left V 5 bases short and J 6 bases short, with 10 bases between. Here the CDR3 reads CASSPRRAGELFF. CDR3 sequence (DNA): TGTGCCAGCAGTCCGCGGAGGGCCGGGGAGCTGTTTTTT.

V usage is TRBV4-2 and J usage is TRBJ1-5, with D unresolved. Trimming removed 1 base from V and 11 bases from J, with 18 bases in between. In germline, CDR1 is LGHNA, CDR2 YNFKEQ. The CDR3 sequence is 15 residues long. The CDR3 DNA reads as TGTGCCAGCAGCCAAGTTCCGGACCCGCTTTGGGCCCAGCATTTT. Its protein is CASSQVPDPLWAQHF.